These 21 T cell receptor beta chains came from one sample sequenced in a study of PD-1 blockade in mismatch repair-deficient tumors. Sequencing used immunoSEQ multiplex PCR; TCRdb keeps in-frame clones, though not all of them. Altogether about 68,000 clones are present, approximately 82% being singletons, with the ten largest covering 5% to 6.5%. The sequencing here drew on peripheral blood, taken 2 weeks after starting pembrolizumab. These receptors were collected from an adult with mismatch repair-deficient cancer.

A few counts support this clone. CDR3 nucleotide sequence: TGTGCCAGCAGCTTCCTCGGTGGTAAGGACGAGCAGTACTTC. This codes for CASSFLGGKDEQYF. The gene calls are TRBV11-2 and TRBJ2-7, with D hard to call. The germline gives CDR1 SGHAT, CDR2 FQNNGV. The length of the CDR3 is 14 residues. The V and J ends lost 3 bases and 5 bases respectively, with 14 bases between them. The whole variable domain, filled in from reference TRBV11-2 and TRBJ2-7, reads EAGVAQSPRYKIIEKRQSVAFWCNPISGHATLYWYQQILGQGPKLLIQFQNNGVVDDSQLPKDRFSAERLKGVDSTLKIQPAKLEDSAVYLCASSFLGGKDEQYFGPGTRLTVT.

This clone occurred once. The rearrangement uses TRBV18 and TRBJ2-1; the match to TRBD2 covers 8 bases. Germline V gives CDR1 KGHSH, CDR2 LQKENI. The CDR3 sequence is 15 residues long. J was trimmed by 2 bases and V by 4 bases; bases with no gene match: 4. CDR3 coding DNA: TGTGCCAGCTCACAGGGACTAGGGCCCTACAATGAGCAGTTCTTC. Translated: CASSQGLGPYNEQFF. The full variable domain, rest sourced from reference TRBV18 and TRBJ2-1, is NAGVMQNPRHLVRRRGQEARLRCSPMKGHSHVYWYRQLPEEGLKFMVYLQKENIIDESGMPKERFSAEFPKEGPSILRIQQVVRGDSAAYFCASSQGLGPYNEQFFGPGTRLTVL.

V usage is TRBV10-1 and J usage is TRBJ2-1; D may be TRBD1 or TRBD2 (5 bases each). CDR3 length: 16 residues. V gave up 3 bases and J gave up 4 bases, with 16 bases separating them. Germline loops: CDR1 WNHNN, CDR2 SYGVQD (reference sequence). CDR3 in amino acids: CASSDYSGTNYNEQFF. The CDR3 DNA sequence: TGCGCCAGCAGTGACTACTCCGGGACCAATTACAATGAGCAGTTCTTC.

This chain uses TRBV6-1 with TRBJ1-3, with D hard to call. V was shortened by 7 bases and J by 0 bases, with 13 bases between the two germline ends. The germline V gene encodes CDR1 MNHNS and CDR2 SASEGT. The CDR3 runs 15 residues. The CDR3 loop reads CASTQLTISGNTIYF. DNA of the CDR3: TGTGCCAGCACCCAATTGACTATCTCTGGAAACACCATATATTTT.

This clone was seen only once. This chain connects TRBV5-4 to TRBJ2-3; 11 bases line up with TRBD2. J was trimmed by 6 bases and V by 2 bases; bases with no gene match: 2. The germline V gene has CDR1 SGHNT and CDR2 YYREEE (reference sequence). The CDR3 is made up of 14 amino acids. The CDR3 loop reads CASSFASGGDTQYF. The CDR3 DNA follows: TGTGCCAGCAGCTTCGCTAGCGGGGGGGATACGCAGTATTTT.

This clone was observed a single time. CDR3 DNA: TGTGCCAGCAGCTTAACAGGGTCTGGAAACACCATATATTTT. It is translated as CASSLTGSGNTIYF. This chain connects TRBV11-2 to TRBJ1-3; tentatively, D is TRBD1 (6 bases). The CDR3 covers 14 residues. The ends were cut back, 2 bases at V and 1 base at J, with 6 bases in the middle. CDR1 is SGHAT, CDR2 FQNNGV, per germline.

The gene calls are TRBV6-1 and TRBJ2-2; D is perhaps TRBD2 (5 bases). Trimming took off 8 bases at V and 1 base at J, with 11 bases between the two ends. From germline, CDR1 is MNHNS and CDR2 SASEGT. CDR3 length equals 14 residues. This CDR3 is CASCFGGNTGELFF. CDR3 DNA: TGTGCCAGCTGTTTTGGAGGGAACACCGGGGAGCTGTTTTTT.

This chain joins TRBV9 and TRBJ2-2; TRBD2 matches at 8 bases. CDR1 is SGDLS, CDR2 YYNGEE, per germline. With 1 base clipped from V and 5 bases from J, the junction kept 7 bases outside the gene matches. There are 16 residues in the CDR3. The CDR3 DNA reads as TGTGCCAGCAGCGTAAAAGCGGGAGTAATGACCGGGGAGCTGTTTTTT. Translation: CASSVKAGVMTGELFF.

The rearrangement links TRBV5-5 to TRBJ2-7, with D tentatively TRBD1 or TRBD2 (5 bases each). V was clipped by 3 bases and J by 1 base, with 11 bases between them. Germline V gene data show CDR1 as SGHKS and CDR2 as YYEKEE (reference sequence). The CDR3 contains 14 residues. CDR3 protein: CASSSGTGSYEQYF. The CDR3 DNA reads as TGTGCCAGCAGCTCCGGGACGGGATCCTACGAGCAGTACTTC. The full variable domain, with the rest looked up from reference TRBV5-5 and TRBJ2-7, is DAGVTQSPTHLIKTRGQQVTLRCSPISGHKSVSWYQQVLGQGPQFIFQYYEKEERGRGNFPDRFSARQFPNYSSELNVNALLLGDSALYLCASSSGTGSYEQYFGPGTRLTVT.

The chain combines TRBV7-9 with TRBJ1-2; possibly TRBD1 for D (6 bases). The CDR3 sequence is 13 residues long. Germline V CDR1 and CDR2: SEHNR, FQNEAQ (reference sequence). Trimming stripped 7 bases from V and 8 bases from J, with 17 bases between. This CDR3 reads CASTPGTWSGYTF. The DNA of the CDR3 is TGTGCCAGCACTCCGGGGACATGGTCCGGCTACACCTTC.

The CDR3 region is CASSQVSGSSGNEQFF. As DNA, the CDR3 is TGCGCCAGCAGCCAAGTCAGCGGGAGTTCGGGAAATGAGCAGTTCTTC. The rearrangement joins TRBV4-1 to TRBJ2-1; 8 nucleotides line up with TRBD2. Per germline, CDR1 MGHRA and CDR2 YSYEKL. CDR3 length equals 16 residues. Trimming at V came to 1 base and at J to 7 bases, leaving 9 bases not matched to a gene.

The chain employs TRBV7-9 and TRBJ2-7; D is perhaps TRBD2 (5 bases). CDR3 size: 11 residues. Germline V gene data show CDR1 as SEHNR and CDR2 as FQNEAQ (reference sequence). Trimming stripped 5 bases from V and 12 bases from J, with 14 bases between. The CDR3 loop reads CASSAGGLWYF. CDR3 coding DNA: TGTGCCAGCAGCGCCGGAGGCCTTTGGTACTTC.

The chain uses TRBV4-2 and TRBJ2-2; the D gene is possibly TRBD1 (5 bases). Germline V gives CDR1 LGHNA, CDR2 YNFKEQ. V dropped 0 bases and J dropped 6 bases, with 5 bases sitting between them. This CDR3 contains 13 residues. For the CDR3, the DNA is TGTGCCAGCAGCCAAGACAGGGCCGGGGAGCTGTTTTTT. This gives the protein CASSQDRAGELFF.

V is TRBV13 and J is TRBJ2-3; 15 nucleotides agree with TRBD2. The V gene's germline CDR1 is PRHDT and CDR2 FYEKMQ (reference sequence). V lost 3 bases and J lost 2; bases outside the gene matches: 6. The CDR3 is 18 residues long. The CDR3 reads CASSFRTSGRAPTDTQYF. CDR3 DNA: TGTGCCAGCAGCTTCCGGACTAGCGGGAGGGCCCCCACAGATACGCAGTATTTT.

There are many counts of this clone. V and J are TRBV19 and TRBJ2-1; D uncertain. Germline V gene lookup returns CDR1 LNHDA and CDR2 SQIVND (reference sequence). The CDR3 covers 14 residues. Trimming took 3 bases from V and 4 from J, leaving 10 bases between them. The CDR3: CASSIQSRYNEQFF. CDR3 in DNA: TGTGCCAGTAGTATCCAAAGCCGGTACAATGAGCAGTTCTTC.

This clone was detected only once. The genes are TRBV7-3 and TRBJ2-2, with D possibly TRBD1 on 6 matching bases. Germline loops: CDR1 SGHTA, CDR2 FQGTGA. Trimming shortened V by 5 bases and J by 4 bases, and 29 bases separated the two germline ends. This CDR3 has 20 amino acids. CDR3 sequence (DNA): TGTGCCAGCAGCCTGGTTGGACAGTATCAACTCCAAGGTGGCACCGGGGAGCTGTTTTTT. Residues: CASSLVGQYQLQGGTGELFF.

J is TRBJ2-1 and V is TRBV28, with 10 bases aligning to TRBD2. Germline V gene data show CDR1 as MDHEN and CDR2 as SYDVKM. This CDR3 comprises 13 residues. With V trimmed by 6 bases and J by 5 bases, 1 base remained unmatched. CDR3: CASSLAGDNEQFF. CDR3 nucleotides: TGTGCCAGCAGCCTAGCGGGAGACAATGAGCAGTTCTTC.

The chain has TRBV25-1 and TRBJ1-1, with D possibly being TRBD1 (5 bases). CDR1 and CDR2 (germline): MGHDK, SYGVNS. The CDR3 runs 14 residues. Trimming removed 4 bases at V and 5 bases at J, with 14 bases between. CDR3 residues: CASSAGGGRTEAFF. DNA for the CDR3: TGTGCCAGCAGTGCCGGTGGGGGGAGGACTGAAGCTTTCTTT.

CDR3 DNA sequence: TGTGCCAGGGAGAGAGGACCTTACTCTGGAAACACCATATATTTT. Translated: CARERGPYSGNTIYF. The chain combines TRBV25-1 with TRBJ1-3, with D uncertain. Germline V gene data show CDR1 as MGHDK and CDR2 as SYGVNS. This CDR3 is built from 15 residues. V lost 9 bases to trimming and J lost 0 bases, with 15 bases between them.

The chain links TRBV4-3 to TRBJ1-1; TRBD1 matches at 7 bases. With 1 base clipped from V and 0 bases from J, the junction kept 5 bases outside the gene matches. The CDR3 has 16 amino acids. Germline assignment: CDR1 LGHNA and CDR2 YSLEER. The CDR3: CASSQVWDSMNTEAFF. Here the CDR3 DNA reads TGCGCCAGCAGCCAAGTTTGGGACAGCATGAACACTGAAGCTTTCTTT.

CDR3 sequence (DNA): TGTGCCAGCAGCTTATGGATCGGGGAGCTGTTTTTT. Translation gives CASSLWIGELFF. J is TRBJ2-2 and V is TRBV13; D remains unclear. There are 12 residues in the CDR3. V lost 2 bases and J lost 7, with 5 bases in between. The germline CDR1 and CDR2 sequences are PRHDT and FYEKMQ (reference sequence).